This T cell receptor (beta chain) was sequenced in a study of blood T cell repertoires in COVID-19. Across the whole study: Sites across the United States, Italy and Spain contributed samples from acute and convalescent COVID-19.

Germline loops: CDR1 MDHEN, CDR2 SYDVKM. The CDR3 is made up of 13 amino acids. V gave up 2 bases and J gave up 8 bases; unmatched junction bases: 5. The data were produced by immunoSEQ multiplex PCR, yet TCRdb's version contains in-frame clones alone and is incomplete. The sample lists more than 150,000 clones; about nine tenths were seen once. This receptor was identified in a woman in her sixties or seventies with acute or convalescent COVID-19. Material for sequencing was peripheral blood. The rearrangement joins TRBV28 to TRBJ2-7; 8 bases map to TRBD1. The chain's CDR3 is CASSLPDRAQQYF. The CDR3 DNA follows: TGTGCCAGCAGTTTACCGGACAGGGCCCAGCAGTACTTC.